Here is one T cell receptor (beta chain) with its context. Its antigen is unknown. These data are taken from a study of cytomegalovirus exposure and HLA in healthy donors. Study results and caveats: In a later analysis, TCR beta V- and J-gene trimming showed a link to a missense DCLRE1C variant. Reports indicated that the classifier achieved high specificity and sensitivity in diagnosing cytomegalovirus status. The study designated about 160 TCR beta chains cytomegalovirus-associated.

Germline V gene sequence: CDR1 SGHAT, CDR2 FQNNGV. The CDR3 runs to 11 residues. Vbeta (60) and Jbeta (13) primers were used in the PCR. This table comes from immunoSEQ multiplex PCR, and its TCRdb copy is limited to in-frame clones, with some not included. This sample contains 80,000 to 95,000 clones. The TCR originated in a woman in her 30s in good health and CMV-seronegative. The J gene is TRBJ2-5, the V gene TRBV11-2; D gene ambiguous. The J call may be incorrect, as the DNA end agrees better with TRBJ2-7. Sequencing was carried out using PBMCs. The CDR3 protein is CASSSSYEQYF. Written as DNA, the CDR3 is TGTGCCAGCAGCTCCTCCTACGAGCAGTACTTC.